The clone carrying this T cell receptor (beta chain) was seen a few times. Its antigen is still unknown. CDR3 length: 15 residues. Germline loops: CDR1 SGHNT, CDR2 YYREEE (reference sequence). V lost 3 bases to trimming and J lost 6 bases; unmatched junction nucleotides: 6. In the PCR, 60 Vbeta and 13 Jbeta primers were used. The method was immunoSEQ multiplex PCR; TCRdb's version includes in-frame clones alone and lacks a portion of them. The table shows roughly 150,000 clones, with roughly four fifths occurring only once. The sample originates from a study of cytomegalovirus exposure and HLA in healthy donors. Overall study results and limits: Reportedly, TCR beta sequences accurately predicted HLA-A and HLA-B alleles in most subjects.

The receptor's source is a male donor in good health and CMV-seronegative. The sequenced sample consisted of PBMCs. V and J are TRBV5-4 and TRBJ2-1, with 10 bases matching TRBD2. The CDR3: CASSSGTSVSNEQFF. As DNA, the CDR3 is TGTGCCAGCAGCTCCGGGACTAGCGTTAGCAATGAGCAGTTCTTC.